Listed below are T cell receptor beta chains from one sample, sequenced in a study of regulatory T cells in long-lasting Graves disease. TCRdb fed the multiplex PCR reads into MiXCR, producing one record per CDR3 protein. Among about 560,000 distinct CDR3 sequences listed, approximately 16% were seen once. This sample was shared with a second study, whose subject was T cells in Graves' hyperthyroidism and ophthalmopathy.

Material: peripheral blood mononuclear cells (PBMCs), obtained at new diagnosis, from a patient treated with antithyroid drugs. Receptors were obtained from a man between 18 and 35 years old with Graves disease. The CDR3 runs from the conserved cysteine through the conserved F or W. A D gene is named only where the DNA matches it firmly. Clone size is stated in some rows and not others, as once, few, many or a class when expanded.

V gene: TRBV12-3/TRBV12-4
J gene: TRBJ1-5
D gene: TRBD1
clone size: few
CDR3 DNA: TGTGCCAGCAGTTCCCAAGACAGGGGAAGCAATCAGCCCCAGCATTTT
CDR3 protein: CASSSQDRGSNQPQHF

V gene: TRBV12-3/TRBV12-4
J gene: TRBJ2-6
D gene: TRBD1
clone size: few
CDR3 DNA: TGTGCCAGCAGTTTAGCGGGGACAGGGGGAACTGGGGCCAACGTCCTGACTTTC
CDR3 protein: CASSLAGTGGTGANVLTF

V gene: TRBV20-1
J gene: TRBJ2-7
D gene: TRBD2
clone size: many
CDR3 DNA: TGCAGTGCTAGGGCGAGGAGCGGGAGGGCCTACGAGCAGTACTTC
CDR3 protein: CSARARSGRAYEQYF

V gene: TRBV30
J gene: TRBJ1-2
D gene: .
clone size: many
CDR3 DNA: TGTGCCTGGACCCTCCCAGGGGTCAACTATGGCTACACCTTC
CDR3 protein: CAWTLPGVNYGYTF

V gene: TRBV7-3
J gene: TRBJ2-1
D gene: .
clone size: few
CDR3 DNA: TGTGCCAGCAGCTTAACTGGCGTCGGTGAGCAGTTCTTC
CDR3 protein: CASSLTGVGEQFF

V gene: TRBV7-9
J gene: TRBJ2-4
D gene: TRBD2
clone size: .
CDR3 DNA: TGTGCCAGCAGCGATTTTAGGGTTAGCGGGAGGGCCGATGGGGCCAAAAACATTCAGTACTTC
CDR3 protein: CASSDFRVSGRADGAKNIQYF

V gene: TRBV7-9
J gene: TRBJ2-1
D gene: .
clone size: many
CDR3 DNA: TGTGCCAGCAGCTTGCCCCTCGGCTCCTACAATGAGCAGTTCTTC
CDR3 protein: CASSLPLGSYNEQFF

V gene: TRBV20-1
J gene: TRBJ1-5
D gene: .
clone size: .
CDR3 DNA: TGCAGTGCTAGACAGGGCCATAGCAATCAGCCCCAGCATTTT
CDR3 protein: CSARQGHSNQPQHF

V gene: TRBV6-2/TRBV6-3
J gene: TRBJ1-2
D gene: .
clone size: .
CDR3 DNA: TGTGCCAGCACAATAAAGAGCGGGATTAACTATGGCTACACCTTC
CDR3 protein: CASTIKSGINYGYTF

V gene: TRBV6-2/TRBV6-3
J gene: TRBJ1-4
D gene: .
clone size: few
CDR3 DNA: TGTGCCAGCAGTTACGGGGCAGGGAGGGATGAAAAACTGTTTTTT
CDR3 protein: CASSYGAGRDEKLFF

V gene: TRBV5-1
J gene: TRBJ1-2
D gene: TRBD1
clone size: .
CDR3 DNA: TGCGCCAGCAGCCGGGACAGGATCTATGGCTACACCTTC
CDR3 protein: CASSRDRIYGYTF

V gene: TRBV30
J gene: TRBJ2-1
D gene: .
clone size: few
CDR3 DNA: TGTGCCTGGAGTGTTGGGGGGGCAGGGTATGGAAATGAGCAGTTCTTC
CDR3 protein: CAWSVGGAGYGNEQFF

V gene: TRBV30
J gene: TRBJ2-6
D gene: .
clone size: few
CDR3 DNA: TGTGCCTGGAGTCCACAGGTCTCTGGGGCCAACGTCCTGACTTTC
CDR3 protein: CAWSPQVSGANVLTF

V gene: TRBV6-1
J gene: TRBJ1-5
D gene: TRBD1
clone size: .
CDR3 DNA: TGTGCCAGCAGTGAACGGGGACAGAGCAATCAGCCCCAGCATTTT
CDR3 protein: CASSERGQSNQPQHF

V gene: TRBV7-8
J gene: TRBJ1-5
D gene: TRBD1
clone size: few
CDR3 DNA: TGTGCCAGCAGCTTAGGGACAGGAGTCCGTCAGCCCCAGCATTTT
CDR3 protein: CASSLGTGVRQPQHF

V gene: TRBV11-1
J gene: TRBJ2-1
D gene: TRBD2
clone size: .
CDR3 DNA: TGTGCCAGCAGCTCCCCTACTAGCGGGAGGATCAATGAGCAGTTCTTC
CDR3 protein: CASSSPTSGRINEQFF

V gene: TRBV10-3
J gene: TRBJ2-1
D gene: TRBD2
clone size: .
CDR3 DNA: TGTGCCATCAGTGGCCGAAAACACCCTTCGGCTAGCGGGAGCTCCTACAATGAGCAGTTCTTC
CDR3 protein: CAISGRKHPSASGSSYNEQFF

V gene: TRBV5-1
J gene: TRBJ2-7
D gene: .
clone size: many
CDR3 DNA: TGCGCCAGCAGCTTGGTATTGGGGACTCAGCATTCCGAGCAGTACTTC
CDR3 protein: CASSLVLGTQHSEQYF

V gene: TRBV6-2/TRBV6-3
J gene: TRBJ2-1
D gene: .
clone size: many
CDR3 DNA: TGTGCCAGCAGTGAAGCCGGGATCTACAATGAGCAGTTCTTC
CDR3 protein: CASSEAGIYNEQFF

V gene: TRBV11-2
J gene: TRBJ1-1
D gene: .
clone size: many
CDR3 DNA: TGTGCCAGCAGCTTAGGTCCCGGGACCGGGCGGCCTGAAGCTTTCTTT
CDR3 protein: CASSLGPGTGRPEAFF

V gene: TRBV3-1
J gene: TRBJ2-1
D gene: .
clone size: many
CDR3 DNA: TGTGCCAGCAGCCTTCAACCGGACAATGAGCAGTTCTTC
CDR3 protein: CASSLQPDNEQFF

V gene: TRBV11-2
J gene: TRBJ2-1
D gene: TRBD2
clone size: .
CDR3 DNA: TGTGCCAGCAGCTTAAGCGGACTAGCGGAACTCTACAATGAGCAGTTCTTC
CDR3 protein: CASSLSGLAELYNEQFF

V gene: TRBV12-3/TRBV12-4
J gene: TRBJ1-2
D gene: .
clone size: many
CDR3 DNA: TGTGCCAGCACCATAAGACCCGGGGGCTATGGCTACACCTTC
CDR3 protein: CASTIRPGGYGYTF

V gene: TRBV6-1
J gene: TRBJ1-2
D gene: TRBD1
clone size: many
CDR3 DNA: TGTGCCAGCAGGAGGGGACAGGGGGTTATAGATGGCTACACCTTC
CDR3 protein: CASRRGQGVIDGYTF

V gene: TRBV7-8
J gene: TRBJ2-5
D gene: TRBD1
clone size: many
CDR3 DNA: TGTGCCAGCAGCCAACTCCTTCAGGGGGCAGCAGGAGAGACCCAGTACTTC
CDR3 protein: CASSQLLQGAAGETQYF

V gene: TRBV7-9
J gene: TRBJ1-2
D gene: .
clone size: .
CDR3 DNA: TGTGCCAGCAGCTTAACAACACATGGCTACACCTTC
CDR3 protein: CASSLTTHGYTF

V gene: TRBV29-1
J gene: TRBJ2-2
D gene: .
clone size: .
CDR3 DNA: TGCAGCGTGGATCTAGCGTTCGGGGAGCTGTTTTTT
CDR3 protein: CSVDLAFGELFF

V gene: TRBV12-3/TRBV12-4
J gene: TRBJ1-1
D gene: .
clone size: .
CDR3 DNA: TGTGCCAGCAGCGGAGGTTGGGGCACTGAAGCTTTCTTT
CDR3 protein: CASSGGWGTEAFF

V gene: TRBV12-3/TRBV12-4
J gene: TRBJ2-7
D gene: TRBD1
clone size: few
CDR3 DNA: TGTGCCAGCAGTTTAACGGGACAGGGTTTCCACGAGCAGTACTTC
CDR3 protein: CASSLTGQGFHEQYF

V gene: TRBV7-8
J gene: TRBJ2-7
D gene: .
clone size: many
CDR3 DNA: TGTGCCAGCAGCCCGTACGGGGACTCCTACGAGCAGTACTTC
CDR3 protein: CASSPYGDSYEQYF

V gene: TRBV20-1
J gene: TRBJ2-7
D gene: .
clone size: many
CDR3 DNA: TGCAGTGCTAGACCGAGAGCAAGGGGGGTCTACGAGCAGTACTTC
CDR3 protein: CSARPRARGVYEQYF

V gene: TRBV4-2
J gene: TRBJ2-5
D gene: .
clone size: .
CDR3 DNA: TGTGCCAGCAGCCAAGATTACGAGGGGGGGCAAGAGACCCAGTACTTC
CDR3 protein: CASSQDYEGGQETQYF

V gene: TRBV28
J gene: TRBJ2-3
D gene: TRBD2
clone size: many
CDR3 DNA: TGTGCCAGCAGTTTGTCAACTAGCGGGAGGGCCGGAGATACGCAGTATTTT
CDR3 protein: CASSLSTSGRAGDTQYF

V gene: TRBV11-2
J gene: TRBJ2-3
D gene: .
clone size: many
CDR3 DNA: TGTGCCAGCAGCTTAGGCGCCAGCGGCAGAATGGGCGTCACAGATACGCAGTATTTT
CDR3 protein: CASSLGASGRMGVTDTQYF

V gene: TRBV27
J gene: TRBJ2-3
D gene: .
clone size: few
CDR3 DNA: TGTGCCAGCAGTTCCGGGGGAGGAGGTACAGATACGCAGTATTTT
CDR3 protein: CASSSGGGGTDTQYF

V gene: TRBV13
J gene: TRBJ2-2
D gene: TRBD2
clone size: few
CDR3 DNA: TGTGCCAGCATCACGACTAGCGGGAGGGCCCGGGTCGACACCGGGGAGCTGTTTTTT
CDR3 protein: CASITTSGRARVDTGELFF

V gene: TRBV20-1
J gene: TRBJ1-1
D gene: .
clone size: .
CDR3 DNA: TGCAGTGCTAGGGGCGGGGGGCGGCCTGAAGCTTTCTTT
CDR3 protein: CSARGGGRPEAFF

V gene: TRBV3-1
J gene: TRBJ1-2
D gene: .
clone size: many
CDR3 DNA: TGTGCCAGCAGCCTGTTTTCTGGCTACACCTTC
CDR3 protein: CASSLFSGYTF

V gene: TRBV5-1
J gene: TRBJ1-2
D gene: .
clone size: many
CDR3 DNA: TGCGCCAGCAGCTTGGATTCACCCGGCTACACCTTC
CDR3 protein: CASSLDSPGYTF

V gene: TRBV11-3
J gene: TRBJ2-1
D gene: .
clone size: many
CDR3 DNA: TGTGCCAGCAGCTTCAGGGGCGGCGGGGATGAGCAGTTCTTC
CDR3 protein: CASSFRGGGDEQFF

V gene: TRBV2
J gene: TRBJ1-5
D gene: TRBD1
clone size: .
CDR3 DNA: TGTGCCAGCGGGACAGGGCCCGGCAATCAGCCCCAGCATTTT
CDR3 protein: CASGTGPGNQPQHF

V gene: TRBV20-1
J gene: TRBJ1-5
D gene: .
clone size: few
CDR3 DNA: TGCAGTGCTTGGGAAGAGGGAGCTTATAGCAATCAGCCCCAGCATTTT
CDR3 protein: CSAWEEGAYSNQPQHF

V gene: TRBV20-1
J gene: TRBJ2-7
D gene: .
clone size: .
CDR3 DNA: TGCAGTGCTAGGGCGCCAGGGACACCCTACGAGCAGTACTTC
CDR3 protein: CSARAPGTPYEQYF

V gene: TRBV20-1
J gene: TRBJ2-5
D gene: TRBD2
clone size: few
CDR3 DNA: TGCAGTGCTATCCAAAGCGGGGGGGGGGAGACCCAGTACTTC
CDR3 protein: CSAIQSGGGETQYF

V gene: TRBV6-1
J gene: TRBJ2-5
D gene: .
clone size: many
CDR3 DNA: TGTGCCAGCGGGTCGGACCAAGCCCAGTACTTC
CDR3 protein: CASGSDQAQYF

V gene: TRBV9
J gene: TRBJ1-4
D gene: TRBD1
clone size: once
CDR3 DNA: TGTGCCAGCAGTATAGACAGGGGCACTAATGAAAAACTGTTTTTT
CDR3 protein: CASSIDRGTNEKLFF

V gene: TRBV15
J gene: TRBJ1-6
D gene: .
clone size: few
CDR3 DNA: TGTGCCACCAGCAGAGGGACAGCCGATAATTCACCCCTCCACTTT
CDR3 protein: CATSRGTADNSPLHF

V gene: TRBV7-9
J gene: TRBJ1-5
D gene: TRBD1
clone size: few
CDR3 DNA: TGTGCCAGCAGTTCTACAGGGGGCGGAAGCAATCAGCCCCAGCATTTT
CDR3 protein: CASSSTGGGSNQPQHF

V gene: TRBV12-3/TRBV12-4
J gene: TRBJ2-7
D gene: .
clone size: many
CDR3 DNA: TGTGCCAGCAGTTTACTGGGGACATACTACGAGCAGTACTTC
CDR3 protein: CASSLLGTYYEQYF

V gene: TRBV27
J gene: TRBJ2-1
D gene: .
clone size: many
CDR3 DNA: TGTGCCAGCAGTGGACGTTCGGACAATGAGCAGTTCTTC
CDR3 protein: CASSGRSDNEQFF

V gene: TRBV12-3/TRBV12-4
J gene: TRBJ2-3
D gene: .
clone size: many
CDR3 DNA: TGTGCCAGCAGTCCCATTCCGAGGAGCACAGATACGCAGTATTTT
CDR3 protein: CASSPIPRSTDTQYF

V gene: TRBV28
J gene: TRBJ2-7
D gene: TRBD2
clone size: many
CDR3 DNA: TGTGCCAGCAGTTGGACAGTTCTAGCGGGTCGGTACGAGCAGTACTTC
CDR3 protein: CASSWTVLAGRYEQYF

V gene: TRBV3-1
J gene: TRBJ2-1
D gene: TRBD2
clone size: once
CDR3 DNA: TGTGCCAGCAGCTCTGAGGCACTAGCGGGAGGTAACAATGAGCAGTTCTTC
CDR3 protein: CASSSEALAGGNNEQFF